The 2 T cell receptor beta chains listed next were all sequenced from one sample in a study of T cells after yellow fever vaccination. Each CDR3 protein gets one entry after TCRdb re-called the 5' RACE reads with MiXCR. Of some 320,000 distinct CDR3 sequences detected, 3.5% to 4.5% appear once; the ten largest clones hold 19%. Sequencing was performed on PBMCs, taken 15 days after the yellow fever booster vaccination. The receptors originated from a man between 18 and 29 years old who received the YFV17D yellow fever vaccine.

This clonotype occurred many times. The gene calls are TRBV7-2 and TRBJ1-4; D remains ambiguous. The V end was cut by 6 bases, the J end by 4 bases, with 6 bases between. The CDR3 spans 12 residues. Germline CDR1 reads SGHTA; CDR2 reads FQGNSA. The CDR3 is CASRVDNEKLFF. CDR3 nucleotide sequence: TGTGCCAGCAGGGTAGATAATGAAAAACTGTTTTTT.

The sample holds a few counts of this clonotype. The V call is TRBV24-1, the J call TRBJ2-1; 7 nucleotides align to TRBD2. Germline CDR1 KGHDR, CDR2 SFDVKD. J lost 0 bases, V lost 4 bases, and 5 bases had no gene match. The CDR3 has 16 residues. The CDR3, as DNA: TGTGCCACCAGTGAAAGCGGACTAGGCTCCTACAATGAGCAGTTCTTC. This codes for CATSESGLGSYNEQFF.